A single sample is the source of the 24 T cell receptor beta chains below, sequenced in a study of metastatic and nonmetastatic thyroid tumors. TCRdb called clones again from the PCR reads with MiXCR. The sample contains roughly 35,000 clones, less than 40% of which appear only once. Ahead of thyroid surgery, no patient had received treatment of any kind. The specimen sequenced was tumor tissue. The receptors were sampled from a female donor with papillary thyroid cancer or a benign thyroid nodule (not recorded which). Some clones in this sample may be carry-over from other donors' samples.

This clone was observed a handful of times. This sequence joins TRBV6-5 and TRBJ2-7, with TRBD1 matching over 7 bases. After removal of 6 bases from V and 3 bases from J, the junction contained 8 bases not matched to a gene. This CDR3 region has 14 residues. Germline V gives CDR1 MNHEY, CDR2 SVGAGI. The CDR3 reads CASSLQGQSYEQYF. DNA of the CDR3: TGTGCCAGCAGCTTACAGGGGCAGAGCTACGAGCAGTACTTC.

The gene calls are TRBV3-1 and TRBJ2-7, with D possibly called TRBD1 or TRBD2 (5 bases each). From germline, CDR1 is LGHDT and CDR2 YNNKEL (reference sequence). There are 13 residues in the CDR3. V was cut by 0 bases and J by 6 bases, with 9 bases left in between. The CDR3 nucleotides read TGTGCCAGCAGCCAAGATGGGGGTTCCGAGCAGTACTTC. This gives the protein CASSQDGGSEQYF.

In this sample, this clone turned up a few times. The chain employs TRBV6-1 and TRBJ2-1; 10 positions agree with TRBD2. The length of the CDR3 is 13 residues. Germline CDR1 reads MNHNS; CDR2 reads SASEGT. J was trimmed by 6 bases and V by 7 bases; bases with no gene match: 3. In nucleotides, the CDR3 is TGTGCCAGCATAGCGGGAGGACTCAATGAGCAGTTCTTC. Translating gives CASIAGGLNEQFF.

This clone was seen a handful of times. V usage is TRBV6-2 or TRBV6-3 and J usage is TRBJ2-1; D is unresolved. Germline loops: CDR1 MNHEY, CDR2 SVGEGT. The CDR3 has 15 amino acids. V lost 6 bases and J 3 bases, leaving 15 bases between the germline ends. The CDR3 reads CASRLLDPIYNEQFF. DNA of the CDR3: TGTGCCAGCAGGCTCCTGGACCCGATCTACAATGAGCAGTTCTTC.

The genes are TRBV24-1 and TRBJ2-7, with 7 bases aligning to TRBD1. Trimming cost V 2 bases and J 3 bases; bases outside gene matches: 9. The CDR3 runs 16 residues. Germline V gene data show CDR1 as KGHDR and CDR2 as SFDVKD. The CDR3 bases are TGTGCCACCAGTGATTCAAGACAGGGATTGGGCTACGAGCAGTACTTC. This codes for CATSDSRQGLGYEQYF.

This chain links TRBV28 with TRBJ2-7, with D hard to call. Germline-derived CDR1 and CDR2 are MDHEN and SYDVKM. V lost 3 bases and J lost 7, with 10 bases in between. This CDR3 has 12 residues. CDR3 nucleotides: TGTGCCAGCAGTTTCCGGACGACTGAGCAGTACTTC. This gives the protein CASSFRTTEQYF.

The genes are TRBV19 and TRBJ2-7, with D tentatively TRBD2 (5 bases). CDR3 size: 13 residues. Germline assignment: CDR1 LNHDA and CDR2 SQIVND (reference sequence). Trimming pared 3 bases from V and 2 bases from J, leaving 8 bases between. The CDR3 region has the DNA TGTGCCAGTAGTATGTCGGGGACCTACGAGCAGTACTTC. This codes for CASSMSGTYEQYF.

V gene TRBV19 combines with J gene TRBJ1-4; the match to TRBD1 covers 9 bases. CDR3 length: 15 amino acids. CDR1 and CDR2 (germline): LNHDA, SQIVND (reference sequence). J lost 7 bases, V lost 5 bases, and 8 bases had no gene match. CDR3 in DNA: TGTGCCAGTAGTCGGCCCGGGACAGGGATTGAAAAACTGTTTTTT. This sequence encodes CASSRPGTGIEKLFF.

This chain uses TRBV27 with TRBJ2-5; possible D gene TRBD2, 6 bases. The germline gives CDR1 MNHEY, CDR2 SMNVEV (reference sequence). Deletions cut 5 bases from V and 7 bases from J, with 20 bases between. The CDR3 runs to 15 residues. CDR3 protein: CASSPLEGLEGTQYF. CDR3 bases: TGTGCCAGCAGTCCCCTGGAGGGGCTAGAGGGGACCCAGTACTTC.

The CDR3 loop reads CATSRDYRGIEGYTF. The CDR3 DNA sequence: TGTGCCACCAGCAGAGACTACAGGGGAATAGAGGGCTACACCTTC. The rearrangement joins TRBV15 to TRBJ1-2; TRBD1 agrees at 7 bases. The CDR3 has 15 amino acids. Germline assignment: CDR1 LNHNV and CDR2 YYDKDF (reference sequence). The junction had 9 bases not matched to a gene; V was cut back by 0 bases and J by 8 bases.

CDR3 loop: CASSPQGAYTEAFF. In nucleotides, the CDR3 is TGTGCCAGCAGCCCACAGGGGGCCTACACTGAAGCTTTCTTT. V and J are TRBV7-2 and TRBJ1-1; 9 nucleotides agree with TRBD1. Trimming removed 5 bases from V and 3 bases from J; junction bases left unmatched: 4. Germline V gene sequence: CDR1 SGHTA, CDR2 FQGNSA. The CDR3 is 14 amino acids.

The sample holds a few counts of this clone. This chain uses TRBV25-1 with TRBJ1-1; 8 nucleotides agree with TRBD1. Per germline, CDR1 MGHDK and CDR2 SYGVNS. V lost 5 bases and J lost 5; bases outside the gene matches: 7. The CDR3 spans 14 residues. The CDR3 is CASSTDREGTEAFF. DNA of the CDR3: TGTGCCAGCAGTACGGACAGGGAAGGAACTGAAGCTTTCTTT.

This chain uses TRBV5-1 with TRBJ2-5; the match to TRBD2 covers 9 bases. This CDR3 has 17 residues. Germline V gene lookup returns CDR1 SGHRS and CDR2 YFSETQ. Trimming removed 4 bases from V and 3 bases from J; junction bases left unmatched: 13. The CDR3 region is CASSQTPSGVVEETQYF. The CDR3, as DNA: TGCGCCAGCAGCCAAACCCCTAGCGGGGTCGTGGAAGAGACCCAGTACTTC.

V usage is TRBV9 and J usage is TRBJ2-5; TRBD1 matches 8 bases. J lost 5 bases, V lost 2 bases, and 11 bases had no gene match. This CDR3 comprises 16 residues. Germline CDR1 and CDR2: SGDLS and YYNGEE. The CDR3 loop is CASSVLSGHRGETQYF. CDR3 DNA: TGTGCCAGCAGCGTCCTTAGCGGTCACAGGGGGGAGACCCAGTACTTC.

This clone has more than one count but fewer than ten. This chain joins TRBV6-2 or TRBV6-3 and TRBJ2-7; 7 bases are shared with TRBD2. V gave up 0 bases and J gave up 6 bases; unmatched junction bases: 2. Germline V gene lookup returns CDR1 MNHEY and CDR2 SVGEGT. The CDR3 loop spans 13 amino acids. The CDR3 is CASSYSRETEQYF. The CDR3 DNA sequence: TGTGCCAGCAGTTACTCGCGGGAGACCGAGCAGTACTTC.

This rearrangement joins TRBV5-1 to TRBJ2-3; tentative D call: TRBD2 (7 bases). Deletions cut 4 bases from V and 0 bases from J, with 15 bases between. Germline V gene data show CDR1 as SGHRS and CDR2 as YFSETQ. The CDR3 extends over 16 amino acids. The CDR3 coding sequence is TGCGCCAGCAGCCCTAGGGGGGGGGCTAGCACAGATACGCAGTATTTT. Amino acids: CASSPRGGASTDTQYF. Based on the CDR3 plus reference TRBV5-1 and TRBJ2-3, the full variable domain is KAGVTQTPRYLIKTRGQQVTLSCSPISGHRSVSWYQQTPGQGLQFLFEYFSETQRNKGNFPGRFSGRQFSNSRSEMNVSTLELGDSALYLCASSPRGGASTDTQYFGPGTRLTVL.

This clone was seen a few times. The V and J genes are TRBV5-1 and TRBJ2-1, with TRBD1 as a possible D gene (6 bases). The V and J ends lost 0 bases and 4 bases respectively, with 11 bases between them. CDR1 and CDR2 from the germline V gene are SGHRS and YFSETQ. The CDR3 has 15 amino acids. CDR3 in DNA: TGCGCCAGCAGCTTGGACGTAGGGGGATACAATGAGCAGTTCTTC. Translated, it gives CASSLDVGGYNEQFF.

This chain uses TRBV7-9 with TRBJ2-7; D may be TRBD1 (5 bases). V was pared by 8 bases and J by 2 bases, with 16 bases between. The CDR3 is 14 amino acids. The germline gives CDR1 SEHNR, CDR2 FQNEAQ (reference sequence). Here the CDR3 reads CASALGHKTYEQYF. Written as DNA, the CDR3 is TGTGCCAGCGCCCTGGGGCACAAAACCTACGAGCAGTACTTC.

This clone showed up just a few times. A junction end diverges from the germline sequence, so it may reflect a read error. The sample holds other DNA sequences that translate to the same CDR3. The chain carries TRBV19 and TRBJ2-1; 7 bases are a match to TRBD1. The CDR3 extends over 14 amino acids. Germline CDR1 reads LNHDA; CDR2 reads SQIVND (reference sequence). The CDR3 here is CASSIRGRNNEQFF. The CDR3 region has the DNA TGTGCCAGTAGTATAAGGGGGCGGAACAATGAACAGTTCTTC.

The chain links TRBV20-1 to TRBJ2-7; TRBD1 matches at 9 bases. The J segment lost 2 bases and the V segment lost 6 bases, leaving 5 bases of the junction unmatched. This CDR3 spans 13 amino acids. In germline, CDR1 is DFQATT, CDR2 SNEGSKA (reference sequence). The CDR3 nucleotides are TGCAGTGCCCCCGGGACAGGGACCTACGAGCAGTACTTC. Encoded protein: CSAPGTGTYEQYF.

In its sample, this clone was seen many times. A much more abundant neighbour one base away suggests this may be a read error. The CDR3 nucleotides read TGTGCCAGCAGCTTAGTATCTTCCCCGGGAGGAGAGTACAATGAGCAGTTCTTC. Amino acids: CASSLVSSPGGEYNEQFF. The chain couples TRBV11-2 to TRBJ2-1; TRBD2 matches at 7 bases. Trimming removed 1 base from V and 4 bases from J; junction bases left unmatched: 13. Germline V gene data show CDR1 as SGHAT and CDR2 as FQNNGV. The CDR3 runs 18 residues.

V is TRBV11-3 and J is TRBJ2-3; D is unclear. The V gene's germline CDR1 is SGHNT and CDR2 YENEEA. Trimming removed 2 bases at V and 1 base at J, with 1 base between. CDR3 length: 12 residues. CDR3 in amino acids: CASSLRTDTQYF. The CDR3 bases are TGTGCCAGCAGCTTACGCACAGATACGCAGTATTTT.

This clone was seen a handful of times. The genes are TRBV6-1 and TRBJ2-7; 8 bases align to TRBD2. Trimming at V came to 6 bases and at J to 3 bases, leaving 7 bases not matched to a gene. CDR1 and CDR2 from the germline V gene are MNHNS and SASEGT. This CDR3 region has 14 residues. The DNA of the CDR3 is TGTGCCAGCAGGAGTAGCGGGACCCACTACGAGCAGTACTTC. It encodes CASRSSGTHYEQYF.

V gene TRBV7-2 combines with J gene TRBJ2-7, with D maybe TRBD2 (6 bases). The germline V and J ends were trimmed by 1 base and 1 base, with 11 bases remaining between them. The CDR3 consists of 15 residues. CDR1 is SGHTA and CDR2 is FQGNSA in the germline V gene. For the CDR3, the DNA is TGTGCCAGCAGCTTAGTTCGGGACTCATCCTACGAGCAGTACTTC. Translated, it gives CASSLVRDSSYEQYF.